The next 31 T cell receptor beta chains were all read from a single sample in a study of metastatic and nonmetastatic thyroid tumors (dated by TCRdb to 2019 to 2021). The receptor library was made with PCR. The run used an Illumina HiSeq 4000. TCRdb itself trimmed the public reads at Q25 with fastp, ran MiXCR and retained productive beta chains. Here the sample has about 35,000 clones; 25% to 30% occur a single time. 6% to 8% of the sample lies in the top ten. Before undergoing thyroid surgery, none of the patients had been given any kind of treatment. Sequencing used blood. All receptors derive from a female donor with papillary thyroid cancer or a benign thyroid nodule (not recorded which). Some clones in this sample may be carry-over from other donors' samples.

This clone showed up many times. The chain joins TRBV4-2 to TRBJ2-7, with D perhaps matching TRBD2 (5 bases). Germline CDR1 and CDR2: LGHNA and YNFKEQ. Trimming removed 0 bases at V and 5 bases at J, with 14 bases between. The CDR3 is made up of 15 amino acids. CDR3 coding DNA: TGTGCCAGCAGCCAAGACATGGCGTTCGGGAACGAGCAGTACTTC. Its protein is CASSQDMAFGNEQYF.

With regard to this clone: At one boundary the junction diverges from the germline segment, which might be a read error. The chain recombines TRBV6-5 with TRBJ2-7, with TRBD1 matching 9 bases. The CDR3 is 15 amino acids. CDR1 is MNHEY, CDR2 SVGAGI, per germline. The CDR3 coding sequence is TGTGCCAGCAGTTACTCGGGTACAGGGGGCAACGATCAGTACTTC. It is translated as CASSYSGTGGNDQYF.

The V gene is TRBV9, the J gene TRBJ1-2; D gene uncertain. Trimming took off 3 bases at V and 6 bases at J, with 12 bases between the two ends. The germline CDR1 and CDR2 sequences are SGDLS and YYNGEE. The CDR3 is made up of 13 amino acids. The CDR3 region has the DNA TGTGCCAGCAGCGACACGCACGGCGATGGCTACACCTTC. It translates to CASSDTHGDGYTF.

The table lists this clone with a count of one. V and J are TRBV20-1 and TRBJ2-7; possible D gene TRBD2, 5 bases. Trimming pared 0 bases from V and 2 bases from J, leaving 14 bases between. Germline CDR1 is DFQATT and CDR2 is SNEGSKA (reference sequence). CDR3 length: 15 amino acids. DNA for the CDR3: TGCAGTGCTAGAGATCACGTCGGGGAAACCTACGAGCAGTACTTC. Translating it yields CSARDHVGETYEQYF.

This clone has just one count. The chain links TRBV20-1 to TRBJ2-4; TRBD2 matches at 7 bases. The CDR3 has 14 amino acids. Looked up from germline, CDR1 is DFQATT and CDR2 is SNEGSKA (reference sequence). The J segment lost 5 bases and the V segment lost 1 base, leaving 5 bases of the junction unmatched. CDR3 protein: CSARGEGFQNIQYF. In DNA, the CDR3 is TGCAGTGCTAGAGGGGAGGGCTTCCAAAACATTCAGTACTTC.

This clone came up a few times. The rearrangement uses TRBV11-2 and TRBJ1-2; 9 bases align to TRBD1. V lost 0 bases, J lost 6 bases, and 8 bases stayed unmatched. From germline, CDR1 is SGHAT and CDR2 FQNNGV. The CDR3 runs to 16 residues. CDR3 DNA: TGTGCCAGCAGCTTAGATACAGGGGGCGTTCAGAATGGCTACACCTTC. The encoded protein is CASSLDTGGVQNGYTF.

The chain joins TRBV12-3 or TRBV12-4 to TRBJ1-6; TRBD1 might be the D (6 bases). CDR3 size: 15 residues. V was cut by 2 bases and J by 9 bases, with 14 bases left in between. CDR3: CASSLTGTPFSPLHF. In DNA form, the CDR3 reads TGTGCCAGCAGTTTAACAGGGACTCCCTTTTCACCCCTCCACTTT.

The chain couples TRBV20-1 to TRBJ1-5; TRBD1 might be the D (5 bases). V was shortened by 3 bases and J by 2 bases, with 11 bases between the two germline ends. This CDR3 has 14 residues. The germline CDR1 and CDR2 sequences are DFQATT and SNEGSKA (reference sequence). The CDR3 nucleotides are TGCAGTGCTAGTGATGGGGCCGGCAATCAGCCCCAGCATTTT. Amino acid sequence: CSASDGAGNQPQHF.

The chain uses TRBV5-1 and TRBJ2-7; D not resolved. The V and J ends lost 2 bases and 7 bases respectively, with 10 bases between them. The CDR3 has 12 residues. The germline V gene encodes CDR1 SGHRS and CDR2 YFSETQ. In nucleotides, the CDR3 is TGCGCCAGCAGCTTAAGTCTTTCGGAGCAGTACTTC. It encodes CASSLSLSEQYF.

This sequence joins TRBV7-9 and TRBJ1-5; D is undetermined. Trimming removed 0 bases from V and 7 bases from J, with 10 bases in between. The CDR3 loop spans 14 amino acids. Germline CDR1 reads SEHNR; CDR2 reads FQNEAQ (reference sequence). Written as DNA, the CDR3 is TGTGCCAGCAGCTTAGCTGGTGGACTACAGCCCCAGCATTTT. Translation: CASSLAGGLQPQHF.

This clone was recorded a few times. The germline gene is not matched at one end of the junction; a read error may be the cause. For the CDR3, the DNA is TGTGCCAGCCGGACAGGGGGGTACTACGGGCAGTACTTC. This translates into CASRTGGYYGQYF. The rearrangement uses TRBV2 and TRBJ2-7; the match to TRBD1 covers 10 bases. The CDR3 totals 13 residues. Per the germline V gene, CDR1 is SNHLY and CDR2 is FYNNEI. Complete variable domain (other parts from reference TRBV2 and TRBJ2-7): EPEVTQTPSHQVTQMGQEVILRCVPISNHLYFYWYRQILGQKVEFLVSFYNNEISEKSEIFDDQFSVERPDGSNFTLKIRSTKLEDSAMYFCASRTGGYYGQYFGPGTRLTVT.

This chain links TRBV5-1 with TRBJ2-3; D is unresolved. Germline V gene data show CDR1 as SGHRS and CDR2 as YFSETQ. Deletions cut 6 bases from V and 3 bases from J, with 8 bases between. The CDR3 is made up of 12 amino acids. CDR3 residues: CASMVSTDTQYF. CDR3 nucleotide sequence: TGCGCCAGCATGGTATCAACAGATACGCAGTATTTT.

This clone was detected many times. V is TRBV25-1 and J is TRBJ2-1, with D hard to call. Germline loops: CDR1 MGHDK, CDR2 SYGVNS. The CDR3 spans 12 residues. V lost 4 bases, J lost 4 bases, and 5 bases lay in between. For the CDR3, the DNA is TGTGCCAGCAGTGCAGTATACAATGAGCAGTTCTTC. Its translation is CASSAVYNEQFF.

The genes are TRBV20-1 and TRBJ2-7; D not certain. Per the germline V gene, CDR1 is DFQATT and CDR2 is SNEGSKA (reference sequence). Deletions cut 6 bases from V and 4 bases from J, with 10 bases between. The CDR3 loop spans 11 amino acids. CDR3 sequence (DNA): TGCAGTGCGATAAAGGATTACGAGCAGTACTTC. Residues: CSAIKDYEQYF.

This clone was found a few times. It may be a read error: a sequence one base away is much more abundant. This chain uses TRBV29-1 with TRBJ1-1; unclear D gene. Per germline, CDR1 SQVTM and CDR2 ANQGSEA. The CDR3 is 14 amino acids. V was clipped by 1 base and J by 4 bases, with 13 bases between them. CDR3 DNA sequence: TGCAGCGTTGAAGCCTTCACAGAGGGCACTGAAGCTTTCTTT. Its translation: CSVEAFTEGTEAFF. The variable domain in full, with the rest retrieved from reference TRBV29-1 and TRBJ1-1, is SAVISQKPSRDICQRGTSLTIQCQVDSQVTMMFWYRQQPGQSLTLIATANQGSEATYESGFVIDKFPISRPNLTFSTLTVSNMSPEDSSIYLCSVEAFTEGTEAFFGQGTRLTVV.

The chain recombines TRBV19 with TRBJ2-7; no clear D gene. CDR3 length: 13 amino acids. CDR1 and CDR2 (germline): LNHDA, SQIVND (reference sequence). With 3 bases removed from V and 6 bases from J, the gap between germline ends came to 12 bases. Written as DNA, the CDR3 is TGTGCCAGTAGTATCGGCCTGGGTTCCGAGCAGTACTTC. Residues: CASSIGLGSEQYF. Drawing the rest from reference TRBV19 and TRBJ2-7, the complete variable domain is DGGITQSPKYLFRKEGQNVTLSCEQNLNHDAMYWYRQDPGQGLRLIYYSQIVNDFQKGDIAEGYSVSREKKESFPLTVTSAQKNPTAFYLCASSIGLGSEQYFGPGTRLTVT.

In this sample, this clone turned up a few times. V is TRBV9 and J is TRBJ1-6; D remains ambiguous. The CDR3 consists of 14 residues. The germline gives CDR1 SGDLS, CDR2 YYNGEE. Trimming cost V 3 bases and J 5 bases, with 9 bases left between them. Here the CDR3 DNA reads TGTGCCAGCAGCGGAGAAGGGAATAATTCACCCCTCCACTTT. Amino acid sequence: CASSGEGNNSPLHF.

Of note for this clone: One junction end disagrees with the germline gene, perhaps due to a read error. The CDR3: CASSSTDGKEKLCF. CDR3 coding DNA: TGTGCCAGCAGCTCCACGGACGGTAAAGAAAAACTGTGTTTT. The chain has TRBV12-3 or TRBV12-4 and TRBJ1-4, with no clear D. This CDR3 comprises 14 residues.

This clone has at least ten counts. This chain uses TRBV5-1 with TRBJ1-1; no reliable D call. Germline values: CDR1 SGHRS, CDR2 YFSETQ. Between the trimmed V and J ends, which lost 3 bases and 3 bases, there was a span of 21 bases. This CDR3 has 17 residues. CDR3 amino acids: CASSSQINRWADTEAFF. The CDR3 nucleotides read TGCGCCAGCAGCTCGCAAATAAATAGGTGGGCCGACACTGAAGCTTTCTTT.

This clone was counted at least ten times. The J gene is TRBJ2-3, the V gene TRBV7-3, with 12 bases matching TRBD2. The CDR3 runs to 14 residues. V gave up 5 bases and J gave up 6 bases; unmatched junction bases: 3. Germline CDR1 reads SGHTA; CDR2 reads FQGTGA. DNA for the CDR3: TGTGCCAGCAGCCAGACTAGCGGGAGCGATACGCAGTATTTT. It specifies CASSQTSGSDTQYF.

There are a few counts of this clone. Germline is not matched at one junction end, which may reflect a read error. The V call is TRBV12-3 or TRBV12-4, the J call TRBJ1-3; no clear D gene. CDR3 length equals 14 residues. CDR3 sequence reads: CSSSTWDSGNTIYF. Here the CDR3 DNA reads TGTTCCAGCAGTACATGGGACTCTGGAAACACCATATATTTT.

This clone showed up many times. This rearrangement joins TRBV7-3 to TRBJ2-3; TRBD2 aligns across 8 bases. The junction had 6 bases not matched to a gene; V was cut back by 5 bases and J by 2 bases. CDR3 length: 15 residues. CDR1 and CDR2 (germline): SGHTA, FQGTGA. Written as DNA, the CDR3 is TGTGCCAGCAGCCCAGGACTAGCCCTCACAGATACGCAGTATTTT. Its translation is CASSPGLALTDTQYF.

This chain joins TRBV9 and TRBJ2-1; D unresolved. Germline values: CDR1 SGDLS, CDR2 YYNGEE. Trimming took 3 bases from V and 1 from J, leaving 11 bases between them. The CDR3 extends over 15 amino acids. CDR3 residues: CASSATPSSYNEQFF. For the CDR3, the DNA is TGTGCCAGCAGCGCAACTCCTTCATCCTACAATGAGCAGTTCTTC.

J is TRBJ2-1 and V is TRBV11-2, with D possibly TRBD1 on 5 matching bases. CDR3 size: 13 residues. The V end was cut by 5 bases, the J end by 4 bases, with 9 bases between. Per the germline V gene, CDR1 is SGHAT and CDR2 is FQNNGV. The CDR3 spells CASSRTWYNEQFF. The CDR3 DNA sequence: TGTGCCAGCAGCAGGACATGGTACAATGAGCAGTTCTTC.

Concerning this clone: Being one base from a much bigger clone, this may be a read error. V gene TRBV3-1 combines with J gene TRBJ1-5, with D possibly TRBD1 on 5 matching bases. CDR1 LGHDT and CDR2 YNNKEL come from the germline V gene (reference sequence). This CDR3 contains 14 residues. The CDR3 DNA reads as TGTTCCAGCAGCCAAGGGGTAGGCGTGGGGCCCCAGCATTTT. Amino acids: CSSSQGVGVGPQHF.

This clone was counted between two and nine times. V and J are TRBV28 and TRBJ1-4; D ambiguous. The germline V and J ends were trimmed by 6 bases and 3 bases, with 23 bases remaining between them. The V gene's germline CDR1 is MDHEN and CDR2 SYDVKM. The CDR3 contains 18 residues. This CDR3 reads CASSLKHGYQTSNEKLFF. CDR3 sequence (DNA): TGTGCCAGCAGCCTCAAACACGGCTACCAAACATCTAATGAAAAACTGTTTTTT.

This clone came up many times. The chain joins TRBV20-1 to TRBJ2-3, with TRBD2 matching over 12 bases. Germline CDR1 reads DFQATT; CDR2 reads SNEGSKA (reference sequence). Trimming at V came to 6 bases and at J to 0 bases, leaving 13 bases not matched to a gene. This CDR3 has 18 amino acids. CDR3 residues: CSATDLAGGITSTDTQYF. CDR3 bases: TGCAGTGCAACCGACCTAGCGGGAGGGATTACTAGCACAGATACGCAGTATTTT.

On this clone: Since a much larger clone is just one base distant, this may be a read error. This rearrangement joins TRBV5-4 to TRBJ2-5; 7 nucleotides align to TRBD1. Germline CDR1 SGHNT, CDR2 YYREEE (reference sequence). The V gene end was trimmed by 4 bases and the J gene end by 5 bases; junction bases not matched to a gene: 8. CDR3 size: 14 residues. The CDR3 DNA reads as TGTGCCAGCAGCACCGGACAGGAACATGAGACCCAGTACTTC. It yields the protein CASSTGQEHETQYF.

This chain connects TRBV5-8 to TRBJ2-6; possible D gene TRBD1, 5 bases. Trimming took 2 bases from V and 1 from J, leaving 7 bases between them. This CDR3 is built from 15 residues. Looked up from germline, CDR1 is SGHTS and CDR2 is YDEGEE. The CDR3 region has the DNA TGTGCCAGCAGCTTTTCAGGGTCTGGGGCCAACGTCCTGACTTTC. It yields the protein CASSFSGSGANVLTF.

This clone was counted many times. The genes are TRBV5-1 and TRBJ2-3; TRBD2 matches 10 bases. CDR1 is SGHRS, CDR2 YFSETQ, per germline. The trim removed 3 bases at V and 2 bases at J, leaving 9 bases unmatched. The CDR3 runs 17 residues. The CDR3 here is CASSSVGLADLTDTQYF. For the CDR3, the DNA is TGCGCCAGCAGCTCAGTCGGACTAGCGGATCTCACAGATACGCAGTATTTT.

J is TRBJ2-1 and V is TRBV2; tentative D call: TRBD2 (5 bases). Germline lookup yields CDR1 SNHLY and CDR2 FYNNEI. The length of the CDR3 is 15 residues. V was pared by 4 bases and J by 5 bases, with 15 bases between. In DNA, the CDR3 is TGTGCCAGCAGTGCGGGAAGGCAGTCCAACAATGAGCAGTTCTTC. Protein product: CASSAGRQSNNEQFF.